A selection of T cell receptor beta chains follows, all from one sample in a study of blood T cell repertoires in COVID-19. Profiled with immunoSEQ multiplex PCR; TCRdb holds only in-frame clones, not every one. In the table there are about 98,000 clones, about 80% of which are singletons. Sequenced material: peripheral blood. The receptors originated from a man between 65 and 85 years old with active or convalescent COVID-19. Both conserved end residues are part of each CDR3. The D gene is left open where the match is weak. Clone size is stated in some rows and not others, as once, few, many or a class when expanded.

TGTGCCAGCACCCCTAGACTGGTCAGGGGGAACACCGGGGAGCTGTTTTTT CASTPRLVRGNTGELFF . TRBV3-1/TRBV3-2 . TRBJ2-2
TGTGCCAGCTGGGGGAGACAGGTAGATACGCAGTATTTT CASWGRQVDTQYF . TRBV6-5 . TRBJ2-3
TGTGCCAGCAGCTTCAGTGCCGGGACAGGGTTCGGAGAAGCTTTCTTT CASSFSAGTGFGEAFF . TRBV7-9 TRBD1 TRBJ1-1
TGTGCCAGCAGCACGCCATTGGATGCAGGTCGACTGTTTTTT CASSTPLDAGRLFF . TRBV7-6 . TRBJ1-4
TGTGCCAGCAGCTTCGGGACAAACAATGAGCAGTTCTTC CASSFGTNNEQFF . TRBV7-2 . TRBJ2-1
TGTGCCACCAGTGACCCGACACGAAACTATGGCTACACCTTC CATSDPTRNYGYTF . TRBV24-1 . TRBJ1-2
TGTGCCATCAGTGGGGGACAGCTTGGAAACACCATATATTTT CAISGGQLGNTIYF . TRBV10-3 TRBD1 TRBJ1-3
TGTGCCAGCAGCTTGGCCGGGGACTATGGCTACACCTTC CASSLAGDYGYTF once TRBV5-6 . TRBJ1-2
TGTGCCAGCAGCTTTCCAGGGGCCCCGTCCTACGAGCAGTACTTC CASSFPGAPSYEQYF once TRBV7-2 . TRBJ2-7
TGTGCCAGCAGCTTCCTGCAGGGCGGAAAGCAGTACTTC CASSFLQGGKQYF . TRBV7-9 . TRBJ2-7
TGCGCCAGCAGTCGGACAGGGGGTAATCAGCCCCAGCATTTT CASSRTGGNQPQHF . TRBV23-1 TRBD1 TRBJ1-5
TGTGCCAGCAGCATGACAGTCCAAGAGACCCAGTACTTC CASSMTVQETQYF . TRBV7-8 . TRBJ2-5
TGCAGTGCTAGTAGCGGCTCCTATAATTCACCCCTCCACTTT CSASSGSYNSPLHF once TRBV20-1 . TRBJ1-6
TGTGCCAGCAGCCGATCAGATGTTTACGAGCAGTACTTC CASSRSDVYEQYF . TRBV3-1/TRBV3-2 . TRBJ2-7
TGTGCCAGCTCACCACTAGCAACAGGGTCCCACGAGCAGTACTTC CASSPLATGSHEQYF . TRBV18 . TRBJ2-7
TGTGCCAGCTCACCGGGGCAGAGCTATGGCTACACCTTC CASSPGQSYGYTF . TRBV18 . TRBJ1-2